This paragraph covers one T cell receptor beta chain sequence. Clones were read by immunoSEQ multiplex PCR, and TCRdb kept only the in-frame ones, dropping some. The repertoire holds 2 million or so clones, about 95% seen once, with 0.85% to 1.2% in the top ten. These data are taken from a study of shared clonotypes between healthy human individuals. As for the study in general: For every donor, three CD4 naive, three CD4 memory, two CD8 naive and one CD8 memory plates were used.

CDR3 length: 15 residues. Selected positively for CCR7 and CD45RO-negative, naive CD8 cells excluded terminally differentiated effector memory CD45RA+ cells. The sample was naive CD8+ T cells sorted from blood. The chain links TRBV12-2 to TRBJ2-1; the table's TRBD2 call for D was not verified on the DNA. TRBV12-2 is a pseudogene segment. The clonotype originates from a man aged 18 to 30 in good health. The CDR3 spells CASRFGLAVDNEQFF. In DNA form, the CDR3 reads TGTGCAAGTCGCTTCGGGCTAGCGGTCGACAATGAGCAGTTCTTC.